This T cell receptor (beta chain) was retrieved from a study of vaccination effects on CD4 cells after COVID-19. The data were produced by immunoSEQ multiplex PCR, yet TCRdb's version contains in-frame clones alone and is incomplete. Counted here are 70,000 or so clones, around 70% occurring once; the ten biggest clones make up less than 5.5%. The sample holds a few counts of this clone. Its specificity is unknown. The ViraFEST assay expanded antigen-specific CD4+ T cells with viral peptide pools before sequencing. At the end of 9 to 11 days of culture, CD4+ T cells were isolated. A PCR test confirmed that the person had SARS-CoV-2 infection between March and December 2020. A half-volume exchange with IL-2 medium occurred on days 3 and 7. CDR3 size: 15 residues. From germline, CDR1 is SGHRS and CDR2 YFSETQ. Germline trimming cut 2 bases from V and 2 bases from J; bases unmatched to any gene: 1.

The sample was CD4+ T cells from PBMCs cultured with HIV peptides, taken before COVID-19 vaccination. Described subset: HIV-1 Nef peptide pool negative control/reference culture. The V and J genes are TRBV5-1 and TRBJ2-1; the match to TRBD2 covers 10 bases. This receptor was taken from a human donor who had a prior SARS-CoV-2 infection. The CDR3 DNA reads TGCGCCAGCAGCTTTACTAGCGGGGCCTACAATGAGCAGTTCTTC. It is translated as CASSFTSGAYNEQFF. Full variable domain (missing parts from reference TRBV5-1 and TRBJ2-1): KAGVTQTPRYLIKTRGQQVTLSCSPISGHRSVSWYQQTPGQGLQFLFEYFSETQRNKGNFPGRFSGRQFSNSRSEMNVSTLELGDSALYLCASSFTSGAYNEQFFGPGTRLTVL.